The 22 T cell receptor beta chains reported below all come from one sample, sequenced in a study of kidney transplant recipient with SARS-CoV-2 infection. TCRdb reprocessed the reads via MiXCR and lists one record per CDR3 protein. The table includes 200,000 to 300,000 distinct CDR3 sequences, 25% to 30% detected once. This sample comprised a blood sample, obtained at baseline and between days 110 and 120 from a kidney transplant recipient. Receptors originate from a male patient younger than 45 who had COVID-19 and was a kidney transplant recipient. Part of the T cell pool may stem from the graft donor.

This clonotype was seen ten or more times. The rearrangement joins TRBV7-9 to TRBJ2-7; 12 nucleotides match TRBD2. The CDR3 contains 17 residues. Germline CDR1 SEHNR, CDR2 FQNEAQ (reference sequence). V shed 1 base and J 6 bases; nucleotides not matched to a gene: 10. For the CDR3, the DNA is TGTGCCAGCAGCTTAGGGCTAGCGGGAGGGCCACTGGGCGAGCAGTACTTC. Translation: CASSLGLAGGPLGEQYF.

V usage is TRBV20-1 and J usage is TRBJ2-1; TRBD2 agrees at 13 bases. Germline CDR1 is DFQATT and CDR2 is SNEGSKA (reference sequence). The CDR3 is 15 amino acids. V shed 5 bases, J shed 9 bases, and the junction held 10 bases outside the gene matches. CDR3 loop: CSAEYGTSGIREQFF. CDR3 in DNA: TGCAGTGCTGAATACGGGACTAGCGGGATACGTGAGCAGTTCTTC.

This clonotype was counted many times. The V call is TRBV9, the J call TRBJ2-5; D remains ambiguous. This CDR3 is 14 amino acids long. Trimming pared 3 bases from V and 5 bases from J, leaving 14 bases between. CDR1 is SGDLS and CDR2 is YYNGEE in the germline V gene. In DNA, the CDR3 is TGTGCCAGCAGCGCCCCCCTCTCCGGGGAGACCCAGTACTTC. Amino acids: CASSAPLSGETQYF.

This clonotype came up many times. The chain has TRBV12-2 and TRBJ1-2. TRBV12-2 is a pseudogene locus. CDR3 length: 17 amino acids. The CDR3 reads CASRPLGTPRKTYGYTF. For the CDR3, the DNA is TGTGCAAGTCGCCCGCTGGGGACTCCACGAAAGACCTATGGCTACACCTTC.

This clonotype was observed many times. This chain uses TRBV15 with TRBJ1-2, with a tentative D call TRBD1 (5 bases). Germline V gene sequence: CDR1 LNHNV, CDR2 YYDKDF (reference sequence). The CDR3 has 17 amino acids. V lost 5 bases, J lost 4 bases, and 23 bases lay in between. The CDR3 loop reads CATSDDRRCGKTYGYTF. Here the CDR3 DNA reads TGTGCCACCAGCGATGACAGAAGGTGTGGAAAGACCTATGGCTACACCTTC. The full variable domain, its missing parts supplied by reference TRBV15 and TRBJ1-2, is DAMVIQNPRYQVTQFGKPVTLSCSQTLNHNVMYWYQQKSSQAPKLLFHYYDKDFNNEADTPDNFQSRRPNTSFCFLDIRSPGLGDTAMYLCATSDDRRCGKTYGYTFGSGTRLTVV.

Notes on this clonotype: With a much larger clone just one base away, this may be a read error. The chain couples TRBV5-1 to TRBJ1-1, with TRBD1 matching 8 bases. Looked up from germline, CDR1 is SGHRS and CDR2 is YFSETQ. Unmatched junction bases numbered 11, after V lost 3 bases and J lost 4 bases. The CDR3 covers 16 residues. The CDR3 DNA follows: TGCGCCAGCAGCTCGGGACAGGTGGATCGGAGCACTGAAGCTTTCTTT. This translates into CASSSGQVDRSTEAFF.

A remark on this clonotype: A much larger clone is a single base away; this may be a read error. This chain connects TRBV20-1 to TRBJ2-2; D is perhaps TRBD2 (5 bases). This CDR3 region has 14 residues. V lost 8 bases, J lost 1 base, and 14 bases lay in between. Germline CDR1 is DFQATT and CDR2 is SNEGSKA (reference sequence). The CDR3 bases are TGCAGTTTTCGGGGTGGCGGGAACACCGGGGAGCTGTTTTTT. Encoded protein: CSFRGGGNTGELFF.

About this clonotype: Given a much more abundant clone one base away, this may be a read error. The CDR3 loop reads CASRIISPGNTIYF. In DNA form, the CDR3 reads TGTGCCAGCAGGATCATCTCCCCTGGAAACACCATATATTTT. This chain uses TRBV6-5 with TRBJ1-3, with no clear D. With 6 bases removed from V and 2 bases from J, the gap between germline ends came to 11 bases. Germline CDR1 is MNHEY and CDR2 is SVGAGI. The CDR3 has 14 residues.

The table lists this clonotype with many counts. The chain employs TRBV6-5 and TRBJ2-7; D gene uncertain. Deletions cut 5 bases from V and 1 base from J, with 3 bases between. Germline V CDR1 and CDR2: MNHEY, SVGAGI. The length of the CDR3 is 11 residues. This CDR3 reads CASSVSYEQYF. CDR3 coding DNA: TGTGCCAGCAGTGTATCCTACGAGCAGTACTTC.

This clonotype was observed at least ten times. V is TRBV6-4 and J is TRBJ1-2; no reliable D call. CDR3 size: 17 residues. Trimming removed 4 bases from V and 4 bases from J, with 22 bases in between. In germline, CDR1 is MRHNA, CDR2 SNTAGT. The CDR3 DNA reads TGTGCCAGCAGTGTGGCTGCCTCACACGGAAAGACCTATGGCTACACCTTC. It codes for CASSVAASHGKTYGYTF.

As for this clonotype: A much larger clone lies a single base off, so this may be a read error. The conserved phenylalanine or tryptophan is not found at the CDR3 terminus, so this likely reflects a read error. V and J are TRBV7-2 and TRBJ2-7, with TRBD1 as a possible D gene (5 bases). The V end lost 2 bases, the J end lost 3 bases, and 20 bases lay between the germline ends. The CDR3 has 17 residues. CDR1 and CDR2 (germline): SGHTA, FQGNSA. DNA for the CDR3: TGTGCCAGCAGCTTATATAGCTTGGGCAGGGCAAACTACGAGCAGTACCTC. This codes for CASSLYSLGRANYEQYL.

This clonotype was found many times. The chain's CDR3 is CASSRIYSFRKTYGYTF. DNA for the CDR3: TGTGCCAGCAGTAGGATCTACAGCTTCCGAAAGACCTATGGCTACACCTTC. V is TRBV12-3 or TRBV12-4 and J is TRBJ1-2, with D unclear. V lost 5 bases and J 4 bases, leaving 23 bases between the germline ends. This CDR3 is 17 amino acids long.

The table lists this clonotype with many counts. The rearrangement joins TRBV6-5 to TRBJ2-7, with TRBD2 identical over 12 bases. Germline V CDR1 and CDR2: MNHEY, SVGAGI. Germline trimming cut 6 bases from V and 3 bases from J; bases unmatched to any gene: 6. The CDR3 is 15 residues long. The CDR3 nucleotides are TGTGCCAGCAGCTGGACTAGCGGGACATACTACGAGCAGTACTTC. Protein sequence: CASSWTSGTYYEQYF.

There are many counts of this clonotype. The chain carries TRBV18 and TRBJ2-5; D might be TRBD1 (5 bases). Between the trimmed V and J ends, which lost 2 bases and 5 bases, there was a span of 12 bases. This CDR3 contains 14 residues. Germline V gene lookup returns CDR1 KGHSH and CDR2 LQKENI. The CDR3 here is CASSPSLQGETQYF. The DNA of the CDR3 is TGTGCCAGCTCACCATCCCTCCAGGGCGAGACCCAGTACTTC. The complete variable domain, with remaining parts taken from reference TRBV18 and TRBJ2-5, reads NAGVMQNPRHLVRRRGQEARLRCSPMKGHSHVYWYRQLPEEGLKFMVYLQKENIIDESGMPKERFSAEFPKEGPSILRIQQVVRGDSAAYFCASSPSLQGETQYFGPGTRLLVL.

There are many counts of this clonotype. The chain links TRBV3-1 to TRBJ2-7; 8 positions match TRBD2. Germline V gene sequence: CDR1 LGHDT, CDR2 YNNKEL (reference sequence). The V segment lost 1 base and the J segment 0 bases; nucleotides outside the gene matches: 2. The CDR3 sequence is 15 residues long. CDR3 residues: CASSQAAGGSYEQYF. The CDR3 nucleotides read TGTGCCAGCAGCCAAGCCGCGGGGGGCTCCTACGAGCAGTACTTC.

This clonotype was counted at least ten times. This sequence joins TRBV5-8 and TRBJ2-5, with a tentative D call TRBD1 (6 bases). This CDR3 has 14 amino acids. Germline loops: CDR1 SGHTS, CDR2 YDEGEE. Trimming removed 0 bases at V and 2 bases at J, with 8 bases between. Here the CDR3 reads CASSLVTGQETQYF. CDR3 nucleotides: TGTGCCAGCAGCTTGGTGACAGGACAAGAGACCCAGTACTTC.

With regard to this clonotype: This could be a read error, since a much larger clone is one nucleotide away. V is TRBV25-1 and J is TRBJ1-2; D call uncertain. In germline, CDR1 is MGHDK, CDR2 SYGVNS. The ends were cut back, 5 bases at V and 4 bases at J, with 23 bases in the middle. The CDR3 runs 17 residues. The CDR3 bases are TGTGCCAGCAGTATTCAGGTAGAACTGGGAAAGGCCTATGGCTACACCTTC. This sequence encodes CASSIQVELGKAYGYTF.

In regard to this clonotype: This clone may be a read error of a much larger clone one base away. This chain connects TRBV7-6 to TRBJ1-2; D is undetermined. CDR3 length: 17 residues. Trimming took 5 bases from V and 4 from J, leaving 23 bases between them. From germline, CDR1 is SGHVS and CDR2 FNYEAQ. Here the CDR3 DNA reads TGTGCCAGCAGCATGCTATATAAATCTCGAAAGACCTATGGCTACACCTTC. This translates into CASSMLYKSRKTYGYTF.

A remark on this clonotype: Given a much more abundant clone one base away, this may be a read error. This sequence joins TRBV7-9 and TRBJ1-2; 8 nucleotides match TRBD1. CDR1 and CDR2 (germline): SEHNR, FQNEAQ (reference sequence). CDR3 size: 13 residues. The CDR3 here is CASRPDRGYGCTF. The DNA of the CDR3 is TGTGCCAGCAGACCCGACAGGGGCTATGGCTGCACCTTC.

This clonotype was seen once. Just one base apart from a much larger clone, this may be a read error. The V gene is TRBV5-1, the J gene TRBJ1-4; D unresolved. Germline V gives CDR1 SGHRS, CDR2 YFSETQ. The CDR3 has 13 residues. The CDR3 DNA is TGCGCCAGGAGCTTGTCCGGGAGGGCGGAGGTGTTTTTT. Translation: CARSLSGRAEVFF.

There are many counts of this clonotype. V gene TRBV7-8 combines with J gene TRBJ1-2; D is unresolved. Germline lookup yields CDR1 SGHVS and CDR2 FQNEAQ. This CDR3 has 17 residues. Trimming took 5 bases from V and 4 from J, leaving 23 bases between them. DNA for the CDR3: TGTGCCAGCAGCCTTAGAATGTTTACCCGAAAGACCTATGGCTACACCTTC. This translates into CASSLRMFTRKTYGYTF.

This clonotype has just a few counts. The chain carries TRBV23-1 and TRBJ1-2; D gene uncertain. TRBV23-1 has ORF status, its function being uncertain. This CDR3 contains 17 residues. Trimming cost V 4 bases and J 4 bases, with 22 bases left between them. The CDR3, as DNA: TGCGCCAGCAGTCTGCAAGGGCTACGCAGAAAGACCTATGGCTACACCTTC. Residues: CASSLQGLRRKTYGYTF.